Following are 20 T cell receptor beta chains from one sample sequenced in a study of cytomegalovirus exposure and HLA in healthy donors. Use of 60 Vbeta and 13 Jbeta primers characterized the PCR. Some clones are missing from TCRdb's copy, which holds only in-frame ones; the method was immunoSEQ multiplex PCR. The sample includes approximately 200,000 clones, about 80% seen only once; the top ten take around 16%. Material: PBMCs. The receptor set was obtained from a man in his forties in good health and CMV-seronegative.

The chain links TRBV6-6 to TRBJ2-2; no reliable D call. V was cut by 6 bases and J by 3 bases, with 5 bases left in between. This CDR3 is built from 12 residues. Germline V gene lookup returns CDR1 MNHNY and CDR2 SVGAGI (reference sequence). CDR3 DNA sequence: TGTGCCAGCAGCCCCGACACCGGGGAGCTGTTTTTT. It specifies CASSPDTGELFF.

The chain combines TRBV25-1 with TRBJ1-6; D unclear. CDR1 MGHDK and CDR2 SYGVNS come from the germline V gene. The V and J ends lost 6 bases and 2 bases respectively, with 11 bases between them. CDR3 length equals 15 residues. The CDR3 DNA reads TGTGCCAGCAGGGGCGGGTGGACCTATAATTCACCCCTCCACTTT. Residues: CASRGGWTYNSPLHF.

This chain uses TRBV2 with TRBJ1-4, with 7 bases fitting TRBD1. Unmatched junction bases numbered 16, after V lost 6 bases and J lost 0 bases. Germline CDR1 is SNHLY and CDR2 is FYNNEI. The CDR3 is made up of 19 amino acids. CDR3 amino acids: CASSPRRTGRPTTNEKLFF. Here the CDR3 DNA reads TGTGCCAGCAGCCCTCGTAGGACAGGCCGCCCCACAACTAATGAAAAACTGTTTTTT.

This clone was detected only once. The V and J genes are TRBV4-2 and TRBJ2-5, with TRBD1 matching over 12 bases. CDR3 length: 16 residues. After removal of 3 bases from V and 4 bases from J, the junction contained 6 bases not matched to a gene. Germline V gene sequence: CDR1 LGHNA, CDR2 YNFKEQ. Written as DNA, the CDR3 is TGTGCCAGCAGCCAGGTCCGGGACAGGGGGCTAGAGACCCAGTACTTC. Its protein is CASSQVRDRGLETQYF.

This clone appeared a few times. This chain uses TRBV19 with TRBJ2-7; D possibly corresponds to TRBD1 (5 bases). V was clipped by 6 bases and J by 2 bases, with 11 bases between them. Germline CDR1 and CDR2: LNHDA and SQIVND (reference sequence). CDR3 length equals 13 residues. DNA for the CDR3: TGTGCCAGTAGCAACAGGCCGACCTACGAGCAGTACTTC. Protein product: CASSNRPTYEQYF.

J is TRBJ2-2 and V is TRBV15, with TRBD1 matching over 9 bases. Germline V gives CDR1 LNHNV, CDR2 YYDKDF (reference sequence). The CDR3 is made up of 14 amino acids. The J segment lost 7 bases and the V segment lost 7 bases, leaving 7 bases of the junction unmatched. The CDR3 nucleotides are TGTGCCACCACTAAGACAGGGGGGATCGGGGAGCTGTTTTTT. Its protein is CATTKTGGIGELFF.

The CDR3 loop is CASRILGPDYGYTF. In nucleotides, the CDR3 is TGTGCCAGCAGGATACTAGGGCCAGACTATGGCTACACCTTC. This chain uses TRBV7-9 with TRBJ1-2; D unclear. The germline V and J ends were trimmed by 6 bases and 3 bases, with 14 bases remaining between them. This CDR3 spans 14 amino acids. Germline V lookup: CDR1 SEHNR, CDR2 FQNEAQ (reference sequence).

The chain uses TRBV7-9 and TRBJ1-4; perhaps TRBD1 as D (5 bases). CDR3 length: 14 amino acids. With 7 bases removed from V and 7 bases from J, the gap between germline ends came to 16 bases. Germline assignment: CDR1 SEHNR and CDR2 FQNEAQ (reference sequence). CDR3 coding DNA: TGTGCCAGCATGAGGAGCAGGGTCGGTGAAAAACTGTTTTTT. Translating gives CASMRSRVGEKLFF.

V and J are TRBV7-9 and TRBJ2-7; no reliable D call. The germline gives CDR1 SEHNR, CDR2 FQNEAQ (reference sequence). Between the trimmed V and J ends, which lost 2 bases and 4 bases, there was a span of 6 bases. The CDR3 totals 12 residues. CDR3 DNA sequence: TGTGCCAGCAGCTTAAACGAGTACGAGCAGTACTTC. Its translation is CASSLNEYEQYF.

This clone showed up just once. This chain joins TRBV5-6 and TRBJ1-2, with 10 bases that match TRBD1. The CDR3 contains 15 residues. Per the germline V gene, CDR1 is SGHDT and CDR2 is YYEEEE. V was pared by 4 bases and J by 6 bases, with 9 bases of the junction left unmatched. CDR3 coding DNA: TGTGCCAGCAGCGGGCGACAGGGGGCCAGAGATGGCTACACCTTC. It encodes CASSGRQGARDGYTF.

As concerns this clone: One junction end does not reproduce the germline sequence, and a read error may be involved. The chain combines TRBV7-9 with TRBJ2-7, with 8 nucleotides matching TRBD1. This CDR3 is built from 14 residues. The V gene's germline CDR1 is SEHNR and CDR2 FQNEAQ (reference sequence). Written as DNA, the CDR3 is TGTTCCAGCAGCTTCGGGACAGGCCGGGGAGAGCAGTACTTC. Protein product: CSSSFGTGRGEQYF.

CDR3: CASSLGPEALNEQFF. The CDR3 region has the DNA TGTGCCAGCAGCTTAGGCCCTGAAGCCCTTAATGAGCAGTTCTTC. The gene calls are TRBV11-3 and TRBJ2-1; D gene uncertain. This CDR3 spans 15 amino acids. Trimming left V 1 base short and J 7 bases short, with 14 bases between. The germline V gene has CDR1 SGHNT and CDR2 YENEEA.

This clone was counted a few times. The chain combines TRBV19 with TRBJ2-7, with 7 bases lining up with TRBD2. Per germline, CDR1 LNHDA and CDR2 SQIVND (reference sequence). With 1 base clipped from V and 4 bases from J, the junction kept 10 bases outside the gene matches. The CDR3 has 16 residues. The CDR3 coding sequence is TGTGCCAGTAGTATAGTCCCTAGCGGCCACCGTTACGAGCAGTACTTC. This gives the protein CASSIVPSGHRYEQYF. Together with reference TRBV19 and TRBJ2-7, the CDR3 gives the full variable domain: DGGITQSPKYLFRKEGQNVTLSCEQNLNHDAMYWYRQDPGQGLRLIYYSQIVNDFQKGDIAEGYSVSREKKESFPLTVTSAQKNPTAFYLCASSIVPSGHRYEQYFGPGTRLTVT.

This clone appeared a few times. The CDR3 loop is CASSKTGGLSNSPLHF. The CDR3, as DNA: TGTGCCAGTAGTAAGACAGGGGGTTTAAGCAATTCACCCCTCCACTTT. This sequence joins TRBV19 and TRBJ1-6; 9 nucleotides align to TRBD1. This CDR3 contains 16 residues. V trimming: 4 bases; J trimming: 7 bases; junction bases outside the gene matches: 8. From germline, CDR1 is LNHDA and CDR2 SQIVND (reference sequence). The full variable domain, in which reference TRBV19 and TRBJ1-6 provide the parts outside the CDR3, is DGGITQSPKYLFRKEGQNVTLSCEQNLNHDAMYWYRQDPGQGLRLIYYSQIVNDFQKGDIAEGYSVSREKKESFPLTVTSAQKNPTAFYLCASSKTGGLSNSPLHFGNGTRLTVT.

The chain recombines TRBV7-2 with TRBJ2-5; D is perhaps TRBD2 (5 bases). The CDR3 runs 15 residues. Germline CDR1 and CDR2: SGHTA and FQGNSA. Deletions cut 2 bases from V and 2 bases from J, with 12 bases between. The CDR3, as DNA: TGTGCCAGCAGCTTAAGGGCGGGCAGTCAAGAGACCCAGTACTTC. Its protein product is CASSLRAGSQETQYF.

This rearrangement joins TRBV7-3 to TRBJ1-5; a weak D match, TRBD1 (5 bases). The CDR3 runs 13 residues. The germline gives CDR1 SGHTA, CDR2 FQGTGA. Between the trimmed V and J ends, which lost 1 base and 9 bases, there was a span of 10 bases. The CDR3 DNA reads as TGTGCCAGCAGCTTAAGGTCCGGGGGGCCCCAGCATTTT. Its protein is CASSLRSGGPQHF.

This clone was found a few times. V and J are TRBV29-1 and TRBJ2-7; D is perhaps TRBD1 (6 bases). In germline, CDR1 is SQVTM, CDR2 ANQGSEA. With 5 bases removed from V and 5 bases from J, the gap between germline ends came to 19 bases. CDR3 length: 14 residues. DNA of the CDR3: TGCAGCGTTCAAATTAAGACAGGCCCTCACGAGCAGTACTTC. Its translation is CSVQIKTGPHEQYF.

The J gene is TRBJ2-1, the V gene TRBV18; 8 bases are shared with TRBD1. This CDR3 comprises 15 residues. V shed 2 bases, J shed 7 bases, and the junction held 7 bases outside the gene matches. Germline loops: CDR1 KGHSH, CDR2 LQKENI. CDR3 sequence: CASSPTTGAGNEQFF. The CDR3 DNA is TGTGCCAGCTCACCAACGACAGGGGCTGGGAATGAGCAGTTCTTC. The full variable domain, in which reference TRBV18 and TRBJ2-1 provide the parts outside the CDR3, is NAGVMQNPRHLVRRRGQEARLRCSPMKGHSHVYWYRQLPEEGLKFMVYLQKENIIDESGMPKERFSAEFPKEGPSILRIQQVVRGDSAAYFCASSPTTGAGNEQFFGPGTRLTVL.

J is TRBJ2-7 and V is TRBV29-1; the D gene is possibly TRBD2 (7 bases). From germline, CDR1 is SQVTM and CDR2 ANQGSEA. The CDR3 runs 12 residues. V was trimmed by 6 bases and J by 4 bases, leaving 13 bases between them. CDR3 residues: CSVQQGGYEQYF. The CDR3 region has the DNA TGCAGCGTACAACAGGGAGGGTACGAGCAGTACTTC.

The chain joins TRBV4-1 to TRBJ2-2, with D possibly TRBD2 on 6 matching bases. From germline, CDR1 is MGHRA and CDR2 YSYEKL. Trimming removed 3 bases at V and 5 bases at J, with 16 bases between. The CDR3 sequence is 16 residues long. This CDR3 is CASSHPETRGTGELFF. In nucleotides, the CDR3 is TGCGCCAGCAGCCATCCGGAGACTAGAGGGACCGGGGAGCTGTTTTTT.